The clone carrying this TCR beta chain has more than one count but fewer than ten. Its antigen is still unknown. The use of a sample-barcoded 5' primer and a J-beta primer mix characterized a second PCR of roughly 6 to 11 cycles. TCRdb re-derived calls from the 5' RACE reads in MiXCR, one entry per CDR3 protein. The data contain around 990,000 distinct CDR3 sequences, about two fifths of them seen just once; the ten biggest clones take up about 12%. The data stem from a study of blood T cells in healthy people across ages. Study information: About one barcoded beta molecule per two T cells came from capture by template switching.

Trimming removed 3 bases at V and 2 bases at J, with 9 bases between. The CDR3 extends over 13 amino acids. Per germline, CDR1 SGDLS and CDR2 YYNGEE. Findings and caveats of the study: Across the age range, TCR beta diversity per million T cells fell in a roughly linear way. Changes in expanded clonotypes were possibly confounded, as the CMV status of donors was unknown.

The sample consisted of blood. The clonotype comes from a man aged 18 to 30 in good health. V gene TRBV9 combines with J gene TRBJ2-7; maybe TRBD1 (6 bases). In DNA, the CDR3 is TGTGCCAGCAGCGGCCGGGACACCTACGAGCAGTACTTC. Translating it yields CASSGRDTYEQYF.